A single sample gave rise to the 9 T cell receptor beta chains below, sequenced in a study of graft-versus-host responses after intestinal transplantation. No antigens are known for them. This table comes from immunoSEQ multiplex PCR, and its TCRdb copy is limited to in-frame clones, with some not included. The sample holds 85,000 to 110,000 clones, over 85% seen once. The source was unstimulated CD8+ T cells sorted from spleen or lymph node cells, collected before intestinal transplant. The receptors stem from a human donor who received an intestinal transplant.

The J gene is TRBJ2-7, the V gene TRBV6-1; D call uncertain. Germline V CDR1 and CDR2: MNHNS, SASEGT. Trimming shortened V by 4 bases and J by 12 bases, and 10 bases separated the two germline ends. The CDR3 runs 10 residues. In DNA form, the CDR3 reads TGTGCCAGCAGTGGGAGCTTTGGGTACTTC. Amino acids: CASSGSFGYF.

This rearrangement joins TRBV7-3 to TRBJ2-7; tentatively, D is TRBD2 (5 bases). The CDR3 totals 15 residues. Germline assignment: CDR1 SGHTA and CDR2 FQGTGA. Between the trimmed V and J ends, which lost 8 bases and 0 bases, there was a span of 17 bases. CDR3 amino acids: CASRDSLFPSYEQYF. The CDR3 DNA reads TGTGCCAGCCGGGATTCCCTTTTCCCCTCCTACGAGCAGTACTTC.

This chain uses TRBV19 with TRBJ2-3, with D possibly matching TRBD2 (5 bases). This CDR3 spans 13 amino acids. Trimming cost V 3 bases and J 4 bases, with 8 bases left between them. In germline, CDR1 is LNHDA, CDR2 SQIVND (reference sequence). This CDR3 reads CASSIAGPDTQYF. In DNA, the CDR3 is TGTGCCAGTAGTATCGCGGGCCCAGATACGCAGTATTTT.

On this clone itself: The junction shows a germline mismatch at one end, possibly a read error. The chain uses TRBV11-2 and TRBJ2-3; 9 positions match TRBD2. Germline values: CDR1 SGHAT, CDR2 FQNNGV. The CDR3 consists of 15 residues. CDR3 nucleotide sequence: TGTGCCAGCAGCTTAGTTGCGGGGGGGGCAGAGACGCAGTATTTT. This codes for CASSLVAGGAETQYF.

The chain couples TRBV23-1 to TRBJ2-2; TRBD1 aligns across 7 bases. TRBV23-1 is an ORF, and what it does is uncertain. J lost 5 bases, V lost 8 bases, and 8 bases had no gene match. This CDR3 has 14 residues. CDR3 in amino acids: CASPGTVRTGELFF. The CDR3 nucleotides are TGCGCCAGCCCGGGGACAGTTAGGACCGGGGAGCTGTTTTTT.

The chain combines TRBV19 with TRBJ1-1; D remains unclear. V shed 6 bases and J shed 4 bases, with 18 bases lying between them. Germline V gene lookup returns CDR1 LNHDA and CDR2 SQIVND (reference sequence). The CDR3 covers 15 residues. DNA of the CDR3: TGTGCCAGTAGCATCTTTGACAATCGCGGCACTGAAGCTTTCTTT. This encodes CASSIFDNRGTEAFF.

This rearrangement joins TRBV7-8 to TRBJ2-7, with 7 bases that match TRBD2. Germline CDR1 and CDR2: SGHVS and FQNEAQ. Germline trimming cut 1 base from V and 3 bases from J; bases unmatched to any gene: 15. The CDR3 runs to 18 residues. CDR3 bases: TGTGCCAGCAGCTTAGTACACATCCGGGACTACGAAGACTACGAGCAGTACTTC. Amino acid sequence: CASSLVHIRDYEDYEQYF.

The J gene is TRBJ1-3, the V gene TRBV5-4; D gene unclear. V lost 1 base and J lost 0, with 5 bases in between. Germline V CDR1 and CDR2: SGHNT, YYREEE (reference sequence). The CDR3 extends over 14 amino acids. CDR3 amino acids: CASSLFNSGNTIYF. The CDR3, as DNA: TGTGCCAGCAGCTTGTTTAACTCTGGAAACACCATATATTTT.

This clone showed up just once. The V call is TRBV5-6, the J call TRBJ2-2; D ambiguous. The CDR3 is 13 amino acids. Germline CDR1 is SGHDT and CDR2 is YYEEEE. Trimming stripped 1 base from V and 3 bases from J, with 4 bases between. CDR3 DNA sequence: TGTGCCAGCAGCTTGCAAGACACCGGGGAGCTGTTTTTT. Its protein is CASSLQDTGELFF.